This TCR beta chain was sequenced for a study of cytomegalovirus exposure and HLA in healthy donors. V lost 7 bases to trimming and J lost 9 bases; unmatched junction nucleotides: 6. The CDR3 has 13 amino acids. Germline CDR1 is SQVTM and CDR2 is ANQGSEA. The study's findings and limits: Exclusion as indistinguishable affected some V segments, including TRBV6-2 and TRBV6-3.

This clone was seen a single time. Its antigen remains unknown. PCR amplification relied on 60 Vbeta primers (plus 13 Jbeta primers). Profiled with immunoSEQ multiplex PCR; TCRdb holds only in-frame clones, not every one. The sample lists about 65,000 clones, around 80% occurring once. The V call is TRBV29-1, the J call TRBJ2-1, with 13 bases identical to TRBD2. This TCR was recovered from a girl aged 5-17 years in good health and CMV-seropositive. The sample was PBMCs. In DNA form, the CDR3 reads TGCAGCGGGGGGACTAGCGGGATGGGTGAGCAGTTCTTC. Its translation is CSGGTSGMGEQFF.